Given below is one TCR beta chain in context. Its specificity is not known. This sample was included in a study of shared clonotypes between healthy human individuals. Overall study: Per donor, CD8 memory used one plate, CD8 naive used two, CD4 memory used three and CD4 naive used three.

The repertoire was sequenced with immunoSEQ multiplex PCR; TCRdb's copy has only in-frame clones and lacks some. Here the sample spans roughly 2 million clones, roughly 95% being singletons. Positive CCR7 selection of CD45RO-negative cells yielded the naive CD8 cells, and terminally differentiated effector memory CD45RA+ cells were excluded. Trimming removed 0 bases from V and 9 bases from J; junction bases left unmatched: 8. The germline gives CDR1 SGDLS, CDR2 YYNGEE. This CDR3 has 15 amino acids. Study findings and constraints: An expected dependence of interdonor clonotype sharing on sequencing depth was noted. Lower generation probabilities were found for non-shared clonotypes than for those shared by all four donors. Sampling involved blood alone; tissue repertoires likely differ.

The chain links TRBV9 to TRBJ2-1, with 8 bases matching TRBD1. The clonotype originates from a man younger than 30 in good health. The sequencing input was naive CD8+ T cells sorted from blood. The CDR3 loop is CASSVGGQVTAEQFF. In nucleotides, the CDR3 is TGTGCCAGCAGCGTAGGGGGACAGGTGACCGCTGAGCAGTTCTTC.